These 14 T cell receptor beta chains came from one sample sequenced in a study of a mutant IDH1 vaccine in newly diagnosed glioma. The time point: week 11, during vaccination. Vaccination used 300 ug of mutant IDH1 20-mer peptide per dose, with topical imiquimod. Data came from immunoSEQ multiplex PCR; TCRdb stores just in-frame clones and leaves some out. Among approximately 110,000 clones listed, roughly 90% were seen once. The antigens for these receptors are not known. Sequencing used PBMCs, obtained from a glioma patient whose treatment included an IDH1 peptide vaccine. These TCRs come from a woman in her 50s with glioma.

This chain joins TRBV29-1 and TRBJ2-4; TRBD1 agrees at 8 bases. The CDR3 extends over 11 amino acids. Looked up from germline, CDR1 is SQVTM and CDR2 is ANQGSEA. Trimming cost V 6 bases and J 9 bases; bases outside gene matches: 4. DNA of the CDR3: TGCAGCGTCCCAGGGGGCGGCATTCAGTACTTC. Translation gives CSVPGGGIQYF.

This chain connects TRBV11-3 to TRBJ2-1; 7 positions match TRBD1. Germline CDR1 and CDR2: SGHNT and YENEEA. This CDR3 is built from 14 residues. Trimming removed 4 bases from V and 9 bases from J; junction bases left unmatched: 9. The CDR3 here is CASSSTANRGEQFF. CDR3 in DNA: TGTGCCAGCAGCTCTACCGCAAACAGGGGTGAGCAGTTCTTC.

Regarding this clone: The sample has other DNA sequences that encode this CDR3 too. The V gene is TRBV20-1, the J gene TRBJ2-7; D might be TRBD2 (6 bases). V was shortened by 3 bases and J by 3 bases, with 6 bases between the two germline ends. Germline-derived CDR1 and CDR2 are DFQATT and SNEGSKA (reference sequence). The CDR3 totals 11 residues. CDR3 amino acids: CSASGSYEQYF. CDR3 sequence (DNA): TGCAGTGCTAGCGGGAGCTACGAGCAGTACTTC.

A note on this clone: This same CDR3 is encoded by further DNA sequences in the sample. J is TRBJ1-2 and V is TRBV5-1; D unresolved. The CDR3 is made up of 14 amino acids. Trimming cost V 0 bases and J 0 bases, with 6 bases left between them. Germline values: CDR1 SGHRS, CDR2 YFSETQ. The CDR3: CASSLESPNYGYTF. CDR3 sequence (DNA): TGCGCCAGCAGCTTGGAGTCGCCTAACTATGGCTACACCTTC.

The genes are TRBV5-6 and TRBJ1-5, with D uncertain. Per germline, CDR1 SGHDT and CDR2 YYEEEE. This CDR3 is 14 amino acids long. V gave up 4 bases and J gave up 0 bases, with 8 bases separating them. Here the CDR3 reads CASSPDGSNQPQHF. In DNA, the CDR3 is TGTGCCAGCAGCCCGGACGGTAGCAATCAGCCCCAGCATTTT.

This clone showed up just once. This rearrangement joins TRBV28 to TRBJ2-2, with TRBD2 as a possible D gene (6 bases). The CDR3 extends over 14 amino acids. V lost 5 bases and J 3 bases, leaving 10 bases between the germline ends. CDR1 and CDR2 (germline): MDHEN, SYDVKM. The DNA for the CDR3 is TGTGCCAGCAGTCCGGGGGTGGACACCGGGGAGCTGTTTTTT. Translated, it gives CASSPGVDTGELFF.

The V and J genes are TRBV5-1 and TRBJ2-1; possible D gene TRBD1, 6 bases. The CDR3 has 14 amino acids. Per the germline V gene, CDR1 is SGHRS and CDR2 is YFSETQ. V gave up 4 bases and J gave up 4 bases, with 12 bases separating them. CDR3 amino acids: CASSRDKIYNEQFF. The CDR3 DNA follows: TGCGCCAGCAGCCGGGACAAGATTTACAATGAGCAGTTCTTC.

A single count supports this clone. The CDR3 region is CSGGSSYEQYF. The CDR3 DNA reads TGCAGCGGAGGGTCATCCTACGAGCAGTACTTC. The gene calls are TRBV29-1 and TRBJ2-7; perhaps TRBD2 as D (5 bases). The CDR3 loop spans 11 amino acids. Trimming removed 7 bases at V and 1 base at J, with 8 bases between. The germline V gene has CDR1 SQVTM and CDR2 ANQGSEA.

This chain links TRBV19 with TRBJ1-5, with 7 bases that match TRBD1. The CDR3 sequence is 15 residues long. CDR1 and CDR2 from the germline V gene are LNHDA and SQIVND (reference sequence). Trimming took 2 bases from V and 3 from J; bases not matched to a gene: 4. DNA of the CDR3: TGTGCCAGTAGTATACGGGACAGCGTCAATCAGCCCCAGCATTTT. Its translation is CASSIRDSVNQPQHF.

This clone was picked up one time. The V call is TRBV7-9, the J call TRBJ2-7; TRBD1 aligns across 8 bases. Trimming removed 3 bases from V and 2 bases from J; junction bases left unmatched: 3. This CDR3 region has 14 residues. Germline CDR1 is SEHNR and CDR2 is FQNEAQ (reference sequence). The CDR3 spells CASSLTGEAYEQYF. CDR3 nucleotides: TGTGCCAGCAGCTTGACAGGGGAGGCCTACGAGCAGTACTTC. The whole variable domain, remainder taken from reference TRBV7-9 and TRBJ2-7, is DTGVSQNPRHKITKRGQNVTFRCDPISEHNRLYWYRQTLGQGPEFLTYFQNEAQLEKSRLLSDRFSAERPKGSFSTLEIQRTEQGDSAMYLCASSLTGEAYEQYFGPGTRLTVT.

The rearrangement joins TRBV10-3 to TRBJ2-5; D gene unclear. Trimming removed 2 bases from V and 2 bases from J, with 6 bases in between. This CDR3 region has 13 residues. Per germline, CDR1 ENHRY and CDR2 SYGVKD. The CDR3 DNA reads TGTGCCATCAGTGAGCTTGGGCAAGAGACCCAGTACTTC. Translated, it gives CAISELGQETQYF.

The count of this clone is one. This chain uses TRBV9 with TRBJ2-1; 7 nucleotides agree with TRBD2. The V and J ends lost 3 bases and 2 bases, in that order; junction bases with no gene match: 2. The CDR3 runs to 14 residues. Germline values: CDR1 SGDLS, CDR2 YYNGEE. CDR3 sequence: CASSELAAYNEQFF. The CDR3 DNA sequence: TGTGCCAGCAGCGAGCTAGCGGCCTACAATGAGCAGTTCTTC.

The rearrangement uses TRBV18 and TRBJ2-3; 10 bases are a match to TRBD2. CDR1 is KGHSH, CDR2 LQKENI, per germline. This CDR3 has 15 residues. V lost 5 bases, J lost 4 bases, and 6 bases stayed unmatched. The CDR3 DNA follows: TGTGCCAGCTCAGCTCTAGCGGGAGTCGCAGATACGCAGTATTTT. This translates into CASSALAGVADTQYF.

The gene calls are TRBV5-1 and TRBJ1-1; 7 nucleotides agree with TRBD1. This CDR3 is 13 amino acids long. Germline values: CDR1 SGHRS, CDR2 YFSETQ. V gave up 3 bases and J gave up 3 bases; unmatched junction bases: 2. CDR3 residues: CASSYTGDTEAFF. The CDR3 bases are TGCGCCAGCAGCTATACAGGGGACACTGAAGCTTTCTTT. The variable domain in full, with the rest retrieved from reference TRBV5-1 and TRBJ1-1, is KAGVTQTPRYLIKTRGQQVTLSCSPISGHRSVSWYQQTPGQGLQFLFEYFSETQRNKGNFPGRFSGRQFSNSRSEMNVSTLELGDSALYLCASSYTGDTEAFFGQGTRLTVV.